This is a list of T cell receptor beta chains from one sample in a study of chemoradiotherapy in HPV16-positive cancers. Measured with immunoSEQ multiplex PCR; TCRdb has only the in-frame clones, and not every one. The sample holds roughly 5,800 clones; about 88% are singletons and the top ten take 1.9%. Sample: blood, taken from a patient who underwent chemoradiotherapy. These receptors came from a human donor with HPV-associated anogenital cancer. Both conserved end residues are part of each CDR3. D genes are given only for firm matches. Only some rows state a clone size, as once, few, many or a class for expanded clones.

TRBD2	TRBJ2-1	TRBV27	.	TGTGCCAGCAGCACTGAGACTAGCGGGAGTGTCGGGCAGTTCTTC	CASSTETSGSVGQFF
TRBD1	TRBJ1-2	TRBV27	.	TGTGCCAGCAAATACAGGGGTGGGGGCTATGGCTACACCTTC	CASKYRGGGYGYTF
TRBD1	TRBJ1-1	TRBV4-2	.	TGTGCCAGCAGCGATCGGACAGGCAAGAACACTGAAGCTTTCTTT	CASSDRTGKNTEAFF
TRBD2	TRBJ2-7	TRBV19	.	TGTGCCAGTAGTATCGCGGGGGTTGACTCCTACGAGCAGTACTTC	CASSIAGVDSYEQYF
TRBD1	TRBJ2-6	TRBV4-2	few	TGTGCCAGCAGCCAAGACGAGGAAGGACAGGGGGCATCTGGGGCCAACGTCCTGACTTTC	CASSQDEEGQGASGANVLTF
.	TRBJ2-7	TRBV30	.	TGTGCCTGGAGTGCCTCCCCGCAGGGGCTCGAGCAGTACTTC	CAWSASPQGLEQYF
.	TRBJ2-5	TRBV7-2	.	TGTGCCAGCAGCTTAGTAGGGGGGGGGTACCAAGAGACCCAGTACTTC	CASSLVGGGYQETQYF
.	TRBJ2-7	TRBV4-3	.	TGCGCCAGCAGCCAAGGCAGGGATAACGAGCAGTACTTC	CASSQGRDNEQYF
TRBD1	TRBJ1-4	TRBV2	.	TGTGCCAGCAGTATTTCCGGGACAGGGTGGGAAAAACTGTTTTTT	CASSISGTGWEKLFF
.	TRBJ2-7	TRBV11-2	.	TGTGCCAGCAGCTTAGGTAGGGGTGGCCACGAGCAGTACTTC	CASSLGRGGHEQYF
.	TRBJ2-7	TRBV29-1	few	TGCAGCGTTGAATCTGCGGAAGGTGGCTACGAGCAGTACTTC	CSVESAEGGYEQYF
.	TRBJ2-5	TRBV5-1	.	TGCGCCAGCAGCAGGCAGGGTGGGGAGACCCAGTACTTC	CASSRQGGETQYF
.	TRBJ1-1	TRBV7-8	.	TGTGCCAGCAGCTTAGCGGCGGTGTACACTGAAGCTTTCTTT	CASSLAAVYTEAFF
.	TRBJ1-1	TRBV6-1	.	TGTGCCAGCAGTGGGGCAGGGCGGACTGAAGCTTTCTTT	CASSGAGRTEAFF
TRBD1	TRBJ1-2	TRBV19	.	TGTGCCAGTCGACAGGGCTTAGCTAACTATGGCTACACCTTC	CASRQGLANYGYTF
.	TRBJ2-7	TRBV6-5	.	TGTGCCAGCAGTTACCGCCGCACGGGCGAGCAGTACTTC	CASSYRRTGEQYF
.	TRBJ1-6	TRBV6-5	.	TGTGCCAGCAGACCCAGACAGGTTTATTCACCCCTCCACTTT	CASRPRQVYSPLHF
.	TRBJ2-3	TRBV5-1	.	TGCGCCAGCAGCCTTAGCACAGATACGCAGTATTTT	CASSLSTDTQYF
.	TRBJ2-7	TRBV7-2	.	TGTGCCAGCAGCTTAGCAGAAGGATGGAGCGAGCAGTACTTC	CASSLAEGWSEQYF
.	TRBJ2-7	TRBV19	.	TGTGCCAGTAGTATGGGCGGCAGGGGACCCTACGAGCAGTACTTC	CASSMGGRGPYEQYF
.	TRBJ1-2	TRBV19	.	TGTGCCAGTAGTTCCTCCTGGGGTGGCTACACCTTC	CASSSSWGGYTF
.	TRBJ2-7	TRBV12-5	.	TGTGCTAGTGATTCGGAGCTCTCCGAGCAGTACTTC	CASDSELSEQYF
TRBD1	TRBJ2-3	TRBV28	.	TGTGCCAGCAGTTCCACATGGACAGGGGCCCTTAATATTTCTAGCACAGATACGCAGTATTTT	CASSSTWTGALNISSTDTQYF
.	TRBJ1-1	TRBV7-8	.	TGTGCCAGCGGGCCGAGCATGAACACTGAAGCTTTCTTT	CASGPSMNTEAFF
.	TRBJ2-7	TRBV27	.	TGTGCCAGCAGTTTATTTAGCGGTTACTCCTACGAGCAGTACTTC	CASSLFSGYSYEQYF
.	TRBJ2-7	TRBV7-9	.	TGTGCCAGCAGCTTACCGTCAACCAACGAGCAGTACTTC	CASSLPSTNEQYF
.	TRBJ2-7	TRBV18	.	TGTGCCAGCTCACCGAACGGCGGGCCTATCTCCTACGAGCAGTACTTC	CASSPNGGPISYEQYF
.	TRBJ1-5	TRBV18	.	TGTGCCAGCTCACCAGAGTACAATCAGCCCCAGCATTTT	CASSPEYNQPQHF
TRBD1	TRBJ1-1	TRBV5-1	.	TGCGCCAGCAGCCAGGGACAGGGGGCCCTGAACACTGAAGCTTTCTTT	CASSQGQGALNTEAFF
TRBD2	TRBJ2-5	TRBV5-1	.	TGCGCCAGCAGCTTGGAATTAGCGGGGAAACGTGAGACCCAGTACTTC	CASSLELAGKRETQYF
.	TRBJ2-2	TRBV7-2	.	TGTGCCAGCAGCTTCTTGGCCCAGAACACCGGGGAGCTGTTTTTT	CASSFLAQNTGELFF
TRBD1	TRBJ2-1	TRBV12-5	.	TGTGCTAGTGGTTCCTTGGGACAGCAATACAATGAGCAGTTCTTC	CASGSLGQQYNEQFF
TRBD2	TRBJ2-3	TRBV10-3	.	TGTGCCATCAGTGGACTAGCGGGAGTAACAGATACGCAGTATTTT	CAISGLAGVTDTQYF
.	TRBJ2-3	TRBV7-2	once	TGTGCCAGCAGCTCAATCGGGCCAGATACGCAGTATTTT	CASSSIGPDTQYF
.	TRBJ2-3	TRBV11-2	.	TGTGCCAGCAGCTTTGGGATGGGCACAGATACGCAGTATTTT	CASSFGMGTDTQYF
TRBD1	TRBJ2-5	TRBV5-1	.	TGCGCCAGCAGCGGACAGGGGGCCCACCAAGAGACCCAGTACTTC	CASSGQGAHQETQYF
.	TRBJ1-1	TRBV11-2	.	TGTGCCAGCAGTTGGGGTGACGGTACTGAAGCTTTCTTT	CASSWGDGTEAFF
.	TRBJ1-5	TRBV15	.	TGTGCCACCAGCAGAGAGTCAGGGCTCAGCAATCAGCCCCAGCATTTT	CATSRESGLSNQPQHF
TRBD2	TRBJ2-7	TRBV2	.	TGTGCCAGCATCGAGGGGCTAGCGGGGGGCGAGCAGTACTTC	CASIEGLAGGEQYF
.	TRBJ1-4	TRBV15	.	TGTGCCACCAGCATAGGGCCCCAAACTAATGAAAAACTGTTTTTT	CATSIGPQTNEKLFF
.	TRBJ1-2	TRBV9	.	TGTGCCAGCAGCGCGTACCCTCTGGATGGCTACACCTTC	CASSAYPLDGYTF
.	TRBJ1-6	TRBV19	.	TGTGCCAGTAGGGGGGTGACCTATAATTCACCCCTCCACTTT	CASRGVTYNSPLHF
TRBD2	TRBJ2-5	TRBV4-3	.	TGCGCCAGCAGCCCAGGGACTAGCCGGGGAGAGACCCAGTACTTC	CASSPGTSRGETQYF
TRBD1	TRBJ1-3	TRBV5-6	.	TGTGCCAGCAGCCCGGGACAGAGGGGGATGGGGAACACCATATATTTT	CASSPGQRGMGNTIYF
.	TRBJ2-7	TRBV4-3	.	TGCGCCAGCAGCCAAGATAGCAGCGGAGCATACGAGCAGTACTTC	CASSQDSSGAYEQYF
TRBD1	TRBJ1-4	TRBV18	.	TGTGCCAGCTCACCAAACGACAGGGGAGGAACTAATGAAAAACTGTTTTTT	CASSPNDRGGTNEKLFF